What follows describes a single T cell receptor (beta chain). Its target is not known. This sample stems from a study of cytomegalovirus exposure and HLA in healthy donors. Study outcomes and limitations: Several of the most significant clusters appeared, in a later analysis, to be linked to common viral pathogens. There were about 160 TCR beta chains listed as cytomegalovirus-associated.

The PCR was carried out with 60 Vbeta primers and 13 Jbeta primers. Some clones are missing from TCRdb's copy, which holds only in-frame ones; the method was immunoSEQ multiplex PCR. The sample yields around 170,000 clones, about 65% seen once. The CDR3 has 14 residues. Deletions cut 3 bases from V and 8 bases from J, with 11 bases between. The V gene's germline CDR1 is MGHDK and CDR2 SYGVNS. Sequencing was carried out using PBMCs. The receptor was isolated from a girl aged 10 to 17 in good health and CMV-seronegative. The chain employs TRBV25-1 and TRBJ1-6; no definite D call. CDR3 sequence: CASSDLILDSPLHF. The CDR3 DNA reads as TGTGCCAGCAGTGATCTTATACTGGATTCACCCCTCCACTTT.